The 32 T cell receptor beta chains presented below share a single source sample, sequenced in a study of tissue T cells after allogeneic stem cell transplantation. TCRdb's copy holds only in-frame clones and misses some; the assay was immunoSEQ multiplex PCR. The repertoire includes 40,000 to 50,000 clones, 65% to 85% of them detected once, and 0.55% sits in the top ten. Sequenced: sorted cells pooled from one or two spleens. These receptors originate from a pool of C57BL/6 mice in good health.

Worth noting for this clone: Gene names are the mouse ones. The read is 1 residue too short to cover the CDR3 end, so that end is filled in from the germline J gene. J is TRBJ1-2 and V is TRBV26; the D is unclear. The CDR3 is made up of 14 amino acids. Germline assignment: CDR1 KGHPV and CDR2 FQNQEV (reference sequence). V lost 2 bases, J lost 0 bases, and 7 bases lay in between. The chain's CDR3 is CASSLDNANSDYTF. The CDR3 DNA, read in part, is TGTGCCAGCAGTCTGGACAATGCAAACTCCGACTACACC.

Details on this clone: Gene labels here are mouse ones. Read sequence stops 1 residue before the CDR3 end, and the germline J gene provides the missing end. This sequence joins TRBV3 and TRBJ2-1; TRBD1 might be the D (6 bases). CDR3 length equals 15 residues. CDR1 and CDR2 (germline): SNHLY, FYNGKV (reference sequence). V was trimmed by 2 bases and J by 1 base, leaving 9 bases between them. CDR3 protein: CASSLLGGNYAEQFF. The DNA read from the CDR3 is TGTGCCAGCAGCTTATTAGGGGGAAACTATGCTGAGCAGTTC.

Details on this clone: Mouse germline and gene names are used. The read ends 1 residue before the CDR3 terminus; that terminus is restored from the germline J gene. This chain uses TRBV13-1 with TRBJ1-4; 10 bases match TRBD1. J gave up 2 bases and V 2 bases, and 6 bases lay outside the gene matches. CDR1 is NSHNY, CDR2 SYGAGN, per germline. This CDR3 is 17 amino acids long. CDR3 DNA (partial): TGTGCCAGCAGTGACCTTTGGGACAGGGGATCCAACGAAAGATTATTT. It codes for CASSDLWDRGSNERLF. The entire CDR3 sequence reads CASSDLWDRGSNERLFF. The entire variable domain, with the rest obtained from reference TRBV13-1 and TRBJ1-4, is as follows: EAAVTQSPRNKVTVTGGNVTLSCRQTNSHNYMYWYRQDTGHGLRLIHYSYGAGNLRIGDVPDGYKATRTTQEDFFLLLELASPSQTSLYFCASSDLWDRGSNERLFFGHGTKLSVL.

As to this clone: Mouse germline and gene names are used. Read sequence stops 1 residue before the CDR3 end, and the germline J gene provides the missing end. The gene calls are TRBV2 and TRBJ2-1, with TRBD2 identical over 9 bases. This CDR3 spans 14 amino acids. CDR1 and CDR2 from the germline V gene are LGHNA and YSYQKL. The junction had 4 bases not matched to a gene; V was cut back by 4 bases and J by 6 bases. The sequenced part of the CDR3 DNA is TGTGCCAGCAGCCCCCTGGGGGGGGGTGCTGAGCAGTTC. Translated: CASSPLGGGAEQF. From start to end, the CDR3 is CASSPLGGGAEQFF.

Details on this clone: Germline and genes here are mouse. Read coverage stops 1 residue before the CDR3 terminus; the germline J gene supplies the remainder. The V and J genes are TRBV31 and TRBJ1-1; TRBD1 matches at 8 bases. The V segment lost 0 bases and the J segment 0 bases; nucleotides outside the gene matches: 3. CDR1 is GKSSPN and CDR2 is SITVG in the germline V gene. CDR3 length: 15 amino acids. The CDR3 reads CAWSLSGQANTEVFF. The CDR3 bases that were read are TGTGCCTGGAGTCTCTCGGGACAGGCAAACACAGAAGTCTTC.

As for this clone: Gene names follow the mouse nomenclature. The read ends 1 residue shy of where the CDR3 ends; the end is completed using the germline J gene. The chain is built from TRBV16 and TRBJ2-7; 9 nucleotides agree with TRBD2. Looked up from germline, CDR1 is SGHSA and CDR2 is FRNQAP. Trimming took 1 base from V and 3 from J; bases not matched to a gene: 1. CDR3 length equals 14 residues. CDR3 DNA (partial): TGTGCAAGCAGCTTAGGGACTGGGGACTATGAACAGTAC. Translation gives CASSLGTGDYEQY. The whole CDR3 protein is CASSLGTGDYEQYF.

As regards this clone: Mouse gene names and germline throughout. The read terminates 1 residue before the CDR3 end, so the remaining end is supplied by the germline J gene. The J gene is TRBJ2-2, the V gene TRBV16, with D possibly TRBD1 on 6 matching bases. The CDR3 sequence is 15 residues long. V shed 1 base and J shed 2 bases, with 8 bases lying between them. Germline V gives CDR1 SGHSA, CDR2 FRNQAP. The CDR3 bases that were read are TGTGCAAGCAGCTTAGGCCAGGGGAACACCGGGCAGCTCTAC. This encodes CASSLGQGNTGQLY. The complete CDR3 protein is CASSLGQGNTGQLYF.

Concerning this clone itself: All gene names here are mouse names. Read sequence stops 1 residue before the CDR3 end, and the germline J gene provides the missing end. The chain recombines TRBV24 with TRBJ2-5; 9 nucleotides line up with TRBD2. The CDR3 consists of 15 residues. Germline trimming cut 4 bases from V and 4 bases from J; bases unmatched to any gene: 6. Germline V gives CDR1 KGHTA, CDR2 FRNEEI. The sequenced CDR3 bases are TGTGCCAGCAGTCCCCCTGGGGGGGAGAAAGACACCCAGTAC. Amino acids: CASSPPGGEKDTQY. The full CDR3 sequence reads CASSPPGGEKDTQYF.

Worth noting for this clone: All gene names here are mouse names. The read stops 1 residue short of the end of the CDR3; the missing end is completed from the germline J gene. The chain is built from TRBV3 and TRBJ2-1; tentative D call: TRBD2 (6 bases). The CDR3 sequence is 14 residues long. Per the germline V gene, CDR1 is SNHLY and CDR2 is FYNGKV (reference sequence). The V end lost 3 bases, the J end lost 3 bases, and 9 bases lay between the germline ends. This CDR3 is CASSFPGAYAEQFF. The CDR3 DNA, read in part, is TGTGCCAGCAGCTTCCCTGGGGCCTATGCTGAGCAGTTC.

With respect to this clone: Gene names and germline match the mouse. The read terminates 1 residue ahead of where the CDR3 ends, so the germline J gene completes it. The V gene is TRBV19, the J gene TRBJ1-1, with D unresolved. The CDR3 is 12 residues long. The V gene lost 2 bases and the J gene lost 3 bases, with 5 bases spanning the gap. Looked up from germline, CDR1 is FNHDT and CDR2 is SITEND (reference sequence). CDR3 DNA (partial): TGTGCCAGCAGTATTAAGCACACAGAAGTCTTC. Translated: CASSIKHTEVF. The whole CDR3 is CASSIKHTEVFF.

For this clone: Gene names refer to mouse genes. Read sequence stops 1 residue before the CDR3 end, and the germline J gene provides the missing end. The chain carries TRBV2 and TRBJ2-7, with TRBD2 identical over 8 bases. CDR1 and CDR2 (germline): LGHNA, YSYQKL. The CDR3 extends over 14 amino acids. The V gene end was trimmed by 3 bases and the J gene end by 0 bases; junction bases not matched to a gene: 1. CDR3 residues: CASSQDWVSYEQYF. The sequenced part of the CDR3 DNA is TGTGCCAGCAGCCAGGACTGGGTCTCCTATGAACAGTAC.

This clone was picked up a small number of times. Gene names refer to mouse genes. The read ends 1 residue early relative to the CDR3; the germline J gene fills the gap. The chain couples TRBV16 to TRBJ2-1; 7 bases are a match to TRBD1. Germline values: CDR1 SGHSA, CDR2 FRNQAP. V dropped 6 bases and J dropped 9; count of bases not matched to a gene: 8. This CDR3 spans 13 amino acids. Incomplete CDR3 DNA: TGTGCAAGCAGTTCGACAGGGAAGGATGAGCAGTTC. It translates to CASSSTGKDEQF. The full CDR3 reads CASSSTGKDEQFF.

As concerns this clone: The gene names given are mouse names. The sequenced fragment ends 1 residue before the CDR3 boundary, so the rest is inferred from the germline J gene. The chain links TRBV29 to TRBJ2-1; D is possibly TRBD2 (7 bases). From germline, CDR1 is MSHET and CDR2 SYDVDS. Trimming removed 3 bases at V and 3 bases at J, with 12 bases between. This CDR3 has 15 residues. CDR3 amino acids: CASSFLGASYAEQFF. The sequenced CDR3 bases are TGTGCTAGCAGTTTCCTGGGGGCGTCCTATGCTGAGCAGTTC. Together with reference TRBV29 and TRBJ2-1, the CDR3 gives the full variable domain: DMKVTQMPRYLIKRMGENVLLECGQDMSHETMYWYRQDPGLGLQLIYISYDVDSNSEGDIPKGYRVSRKKREHFSLILDSAKTNQTSVYFCASSFLGASYAEQFFGPGTRLTVL.

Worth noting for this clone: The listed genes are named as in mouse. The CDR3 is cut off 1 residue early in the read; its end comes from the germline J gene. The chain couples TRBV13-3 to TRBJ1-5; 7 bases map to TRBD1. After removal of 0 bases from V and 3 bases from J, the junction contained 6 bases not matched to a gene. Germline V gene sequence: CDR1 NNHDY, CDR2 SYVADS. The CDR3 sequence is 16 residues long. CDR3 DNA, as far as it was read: TGTGCCAGCAGTGATGCCCCGGGACAGCTCAACCAGGCTCCGCTT. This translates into CASSDAPGQLNQAPL. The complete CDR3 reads CASSDAPGQLNQAPLF.

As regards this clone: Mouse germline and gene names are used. This CDR3 reads CASSQQNYAEQFF. The CDR3 DNA, read in part, is TGTGCCAGCAGCCAACAGAACTATGCTGAGCAGTTC. V usage is TRBV5 and J usage is TRBJ2-1; D gene uncertain. The observed sequence ends 1 residue before the CDR3 terminus, with the missing tail filled in from the germline J gene. Per the germline V gene, CDR1 is LGHNA and CDR2 is YNLKQL (reference sequence). V was pared by 2 bases and J by 1 base, with 3 bases between. There are 13 residues in the CDR3.

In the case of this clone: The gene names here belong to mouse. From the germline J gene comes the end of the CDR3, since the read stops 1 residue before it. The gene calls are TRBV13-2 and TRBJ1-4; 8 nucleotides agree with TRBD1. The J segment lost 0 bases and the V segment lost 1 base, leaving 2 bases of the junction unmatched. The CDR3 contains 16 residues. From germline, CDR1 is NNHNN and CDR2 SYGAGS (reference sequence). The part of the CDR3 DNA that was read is TGTGCCAGCGGTGATCCAGGGGGCGTTTCCAACGAAAGATTATTT. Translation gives CASGDPGGVSNERLF. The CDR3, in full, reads CASGDPGGVSNERLFF.

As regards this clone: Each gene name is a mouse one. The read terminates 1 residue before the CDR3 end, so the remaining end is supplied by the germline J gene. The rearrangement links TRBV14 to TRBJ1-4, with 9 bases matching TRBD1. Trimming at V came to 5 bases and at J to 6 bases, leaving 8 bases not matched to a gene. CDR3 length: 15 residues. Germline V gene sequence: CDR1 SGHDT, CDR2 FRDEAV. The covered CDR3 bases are TGTGCCAGCAGCAACAGGGGGCGCGAGGACGAAAGATTATTT. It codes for CASSNRGREDERLF. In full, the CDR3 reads CASSNRGREDERLFF.

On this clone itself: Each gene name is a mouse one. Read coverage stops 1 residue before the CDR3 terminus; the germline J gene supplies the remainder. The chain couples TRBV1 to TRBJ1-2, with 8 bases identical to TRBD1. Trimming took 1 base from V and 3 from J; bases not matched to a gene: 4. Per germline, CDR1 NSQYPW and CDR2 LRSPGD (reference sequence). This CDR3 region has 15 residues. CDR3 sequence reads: CTCSAGTGWDSDYTF. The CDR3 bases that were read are TGCACCTGCAGTGCAGGGACAGGGTGGGACTCCGACTACACC.

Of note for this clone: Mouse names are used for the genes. CDR3 DNA (partial): TGTGCCTGGAGTCTAGGGACAGGGATTTCCAACGAAAGATTATTT. Residues: CAWSLGTGISNERLF. The whole CDR3 region reads CAWSLGTGISNERLFF. The chain links TRBV31 to TRBJ1-4, with 9 bases that match TRBD1. The read terminates 1 residue ahead of where the CDR3 ends, so the germline J gene completes it. Germline values: CDR1 GKSSPN, CDR2 SITVG. J was trimmed by 0 bases and V by 0 bases; bases with no gene match: 2. This CDR3 contains 16 residues.

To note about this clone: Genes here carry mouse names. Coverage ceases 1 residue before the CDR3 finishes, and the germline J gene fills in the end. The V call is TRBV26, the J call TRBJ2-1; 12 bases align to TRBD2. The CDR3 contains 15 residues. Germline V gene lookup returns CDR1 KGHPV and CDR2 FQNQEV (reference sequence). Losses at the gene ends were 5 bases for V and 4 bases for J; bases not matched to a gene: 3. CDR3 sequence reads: CASSWTGGGYAEQFF. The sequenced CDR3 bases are TGTGCCAGCAGTTGGACTGGGGGGGGGTATGCTGAGCAGTTC.

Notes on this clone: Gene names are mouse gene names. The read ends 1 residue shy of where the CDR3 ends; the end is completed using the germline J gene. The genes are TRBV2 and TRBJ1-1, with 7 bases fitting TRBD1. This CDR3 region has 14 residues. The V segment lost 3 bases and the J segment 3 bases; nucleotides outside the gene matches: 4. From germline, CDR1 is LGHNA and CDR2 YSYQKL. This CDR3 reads CASSQTGRDTEVFF. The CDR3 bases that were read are TGTGCCAGCAGCCAGACAGGGAGGGACACAGAAGTCTTC.

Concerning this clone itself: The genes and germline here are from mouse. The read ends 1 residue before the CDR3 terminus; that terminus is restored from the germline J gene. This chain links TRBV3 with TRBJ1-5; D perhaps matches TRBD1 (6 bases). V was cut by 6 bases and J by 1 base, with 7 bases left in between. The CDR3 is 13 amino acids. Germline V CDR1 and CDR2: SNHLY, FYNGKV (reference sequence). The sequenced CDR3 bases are TGTGCCAGCAGGCAGGGGAACAACCAGGCTCCGCTT. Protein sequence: CASRQGNNQAPL. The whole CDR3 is CASRQGNNQAPLF.

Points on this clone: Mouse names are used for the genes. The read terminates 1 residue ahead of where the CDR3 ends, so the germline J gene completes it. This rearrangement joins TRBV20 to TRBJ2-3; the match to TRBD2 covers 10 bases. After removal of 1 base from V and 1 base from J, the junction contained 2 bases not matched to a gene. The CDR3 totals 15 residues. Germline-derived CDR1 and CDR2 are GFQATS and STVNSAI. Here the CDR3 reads CGARGWGGRAETLYF. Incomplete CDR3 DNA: TGTGGTGCTAGGGGCTGGGGGGGCCGTGCAGAAACGCTGTAT.

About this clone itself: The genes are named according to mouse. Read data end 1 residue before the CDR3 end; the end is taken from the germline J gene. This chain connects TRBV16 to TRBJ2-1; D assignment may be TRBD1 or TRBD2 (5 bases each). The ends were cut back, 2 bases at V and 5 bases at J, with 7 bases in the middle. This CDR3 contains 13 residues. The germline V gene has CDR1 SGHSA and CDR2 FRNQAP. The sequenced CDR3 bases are TGTGCAAGCAGCTTACGGGGCGATGCTGAGCAGTTC. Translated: CASSLRGDAEQF. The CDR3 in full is CASSLRGDAEQFF.

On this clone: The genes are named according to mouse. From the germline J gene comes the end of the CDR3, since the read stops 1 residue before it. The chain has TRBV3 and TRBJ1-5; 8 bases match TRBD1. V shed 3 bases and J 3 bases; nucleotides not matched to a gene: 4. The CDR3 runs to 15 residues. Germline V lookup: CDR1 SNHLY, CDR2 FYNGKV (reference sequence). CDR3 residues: CASSFRGRGNQAPLF. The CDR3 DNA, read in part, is TGTGCCAGCAGCTTCAGGGGGCGAGGCAACCAGGCTCCGCTT.

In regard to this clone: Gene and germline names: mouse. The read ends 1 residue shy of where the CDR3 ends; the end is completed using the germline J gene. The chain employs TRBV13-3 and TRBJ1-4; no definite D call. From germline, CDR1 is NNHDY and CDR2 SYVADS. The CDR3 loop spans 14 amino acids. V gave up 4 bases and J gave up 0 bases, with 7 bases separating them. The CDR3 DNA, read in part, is TGTGCCAGCAGTAGGCAGATTTCCAACGAAAGATTATTT. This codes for CASSRQISNERLF. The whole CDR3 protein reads CASSRQISNERLFF.

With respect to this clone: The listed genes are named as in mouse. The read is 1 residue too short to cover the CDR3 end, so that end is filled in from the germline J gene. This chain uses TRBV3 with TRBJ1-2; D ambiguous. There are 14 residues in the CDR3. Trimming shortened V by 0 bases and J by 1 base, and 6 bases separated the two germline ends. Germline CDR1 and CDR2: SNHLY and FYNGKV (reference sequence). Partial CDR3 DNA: TGTGCCAGCAGCTTAGCAGGGAGAAACTCCGACTACACC. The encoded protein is CASSLAGRNSDYT. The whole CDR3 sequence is CASSLAGRNSDYTF.

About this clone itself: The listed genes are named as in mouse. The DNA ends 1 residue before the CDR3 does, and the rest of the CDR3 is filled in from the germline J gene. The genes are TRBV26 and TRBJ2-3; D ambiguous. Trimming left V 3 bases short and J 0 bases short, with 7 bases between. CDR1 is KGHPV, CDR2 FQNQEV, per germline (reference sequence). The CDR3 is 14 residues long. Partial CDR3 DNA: TGTGCCAGCAGTCTCCTGGATAGTGCAGAAACGCTGTAT. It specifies CASSLLDSAETLY. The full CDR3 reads CASSLLDSAETLYF.

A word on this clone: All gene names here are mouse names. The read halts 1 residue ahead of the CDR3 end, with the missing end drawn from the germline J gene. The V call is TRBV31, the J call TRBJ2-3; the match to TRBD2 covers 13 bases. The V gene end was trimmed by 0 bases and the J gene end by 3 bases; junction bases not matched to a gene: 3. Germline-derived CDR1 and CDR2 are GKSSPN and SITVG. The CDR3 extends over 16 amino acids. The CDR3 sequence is CAWSLGTGGGAETLYF. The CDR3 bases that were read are TGTGCCTGGAGTCTAGGGACTGGGGGGGGCGCAGAAACGCTGTAT.

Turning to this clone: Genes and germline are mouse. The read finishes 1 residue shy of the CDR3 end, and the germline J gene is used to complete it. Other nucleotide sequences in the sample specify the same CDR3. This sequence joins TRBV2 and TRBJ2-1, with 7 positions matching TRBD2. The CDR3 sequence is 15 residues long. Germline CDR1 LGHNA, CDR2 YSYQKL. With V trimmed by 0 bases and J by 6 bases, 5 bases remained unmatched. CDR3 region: CASSQEGGVGAEQFF. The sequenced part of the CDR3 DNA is TGTGCCAGCAGCCAAGAGGGGGGGGTGGGTGCTGAGCAGTTC.

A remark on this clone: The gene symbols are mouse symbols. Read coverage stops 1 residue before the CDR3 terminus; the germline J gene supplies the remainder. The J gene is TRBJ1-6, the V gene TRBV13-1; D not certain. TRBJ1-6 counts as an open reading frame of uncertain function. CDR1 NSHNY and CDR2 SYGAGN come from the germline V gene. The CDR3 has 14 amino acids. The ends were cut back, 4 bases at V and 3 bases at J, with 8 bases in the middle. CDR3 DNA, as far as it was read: TGTGCCAGCAGTCCGGGCCGCTATAATTCGCCCCTCTAC. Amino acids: CASSPGRYNSPLY. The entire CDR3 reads CASSPGRYNSPLYF.

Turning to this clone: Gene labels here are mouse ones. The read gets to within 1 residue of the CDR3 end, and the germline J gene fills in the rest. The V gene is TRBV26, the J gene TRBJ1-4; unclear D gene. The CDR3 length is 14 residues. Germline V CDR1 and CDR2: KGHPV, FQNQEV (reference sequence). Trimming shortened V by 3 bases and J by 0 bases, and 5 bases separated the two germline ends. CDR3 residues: CASSLTFSNERLFF. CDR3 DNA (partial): TGTGCCAGCAGTCTAACCTTTTCCAACGAAAGATTATTT.